This entry lists 27 T cell receptor beta chains sequenced from one sample in a study of Ad26.COV2.S vaccination and SARS-CoV-2 variants. Clones were sequenced by immunoSEQ multiplex PCR, and TCRdb holds only the in-frame ones, with some missing. The table has some 390,000 clones, approximately 90% seen once. Treatment: 15 to 20 received Ad26.COV2.S at low or high dose, single or two shots; about 5 received placebo; per-sample allocation not given. Samples came from day 63 after the first vaccine or placebo injection. The sequencing used peripheral blood, collected in a trial of Ad26.COV2.S vaccine versus placebo. These TCRs come from a person between 18 and 65 years old who received the Ad26.COV2.S COVID-19 vaccine or a placebo.

The chain uses TRBV27 and TRBJ1-1; D is unresolved. This CDR3 has 12 residues. Germline values: CDR1 MNHEY, CDR2 SMNVEV (reference sequence). The V end was cut by 3 bases, the J end by 4 bases, with 6 bases between. This CDR3 reads CASSFWGTEAFF. In nucleotides, the CDR3 is TGTGCCAGCAGTTTTTGGGGCACTGAAGCTTTCTTT.

This sequence joins TRBV14 and TRBJ2-7; D possibly corresponds to TRBD1 (6 bases). V lost 4 bases, J lost 3 bases, and 16 bases lay in between. The CDR3 is made up of 15 amino acids. CDR1 and CDR2 (germline): SGHDN, FVKESK. CDR3 nucleotide sequence: TGTGCCAGCAGCCCCGTGGGGTTAGGGGGCTACGAGCAGTACTTC. Its translation is CASSPVGLGGYEQYF. Full variable domain (remainder filled in from reference TRBV14 and TRBJ2-7): EAGVTQFPSHSVIEKGQTVTLRCDPISGHDNLYWYRRVMGKEIKFLLHFVKESKQDESGMPNNRFLAERTGGTYSTLKVQPAELEDSGVYFCASSPVGLGGYEQYFGPGTRLTVT.

The chain carries TRBV24-1 and TRBJ2-1; 11 positions match TRBD2. The CDR3 has 15 amino acids. V lost 1 base and J lost 6; bases outside the gene matches: 1. Germline lookup yields CDR1 KGHDR and CDR2 SFDVKD. The CDR3 nucleotides read TGTGCCACCAGTGATTTTACTAGCGGGGGCAATGAGCAGTTCTTC. It is translated as CATSDFTSGGNEQFF.

This clone showed up just once. The genes are TRBV7-2 and TRBJ2-7; D uncertain. V lost 1 base to trimming and J lost 1 base, with 5 bases between them. The V gene's germline CDR1 is SGHTA and CDR2 FQGNSA. This CDR3 region has 13 residues. The CDR3 protein is CASSLVPSYEQYF. For the CDR3, the DNA is TGTGCCAGCAGCTTAGTACCATCCTACGAGCAGTACTTC.

The sample holds one count of this clone. This sequence joins TRBV10-2 and TRBJ2-1; 8 bases line up with TRBD2. Germline lookup yields CDR1 WSHSY and CDR2 SAAADI. V shed 11 bases and J 4 bases; nucleotides not matched to a gene: 4. The CDR3 length is 12 residues. The chain's CDR3 is CAGGGGYNEQFF. CDR3 bases: TGCGCCGGGGGCGGGGGGTACAATGAGCAGTTCTTC.

This chain connects TRBV15 to TRBJ1-2; the D gene is possibly TRBD1 (5 bases). In germline, CDR1 is LNHNV, CDR2 YYDKDF (reference sequence). Trimming took 0 bases from V and 3 from J, leaving 11 bases between them. The CDR3 sequence is 15 residues long. CDR3 sequence reads: CATSREVGVDYGYTF. CDR3 nucleotide sequence: TGTGCCACCAGCAGAGAAGTAGGGGTGGACTATGGCTACACCTTC.

The chain links TRBV4-1 to TRBJ2-1, with 7 bases matching TRBD1. The CDR3 covers 15 residues. Germline CDR1 MGHRA, CDR2 YSYEKL. The ends lost 4 bases at V and 0 bases at J; junction bases unmatched: 3. The CDR3 sequence: CASSLTGSSYNEQFF. CDR3 coding DNA: TGCGCCAGCAGCCTGACAGGGAGCTCCTACAATGAGCAGTTCTTC.

The V call is TRBV5-1, the J call TRBJ2-7, with D maybe TRBD2 (5 bases). CDR1 is SGHRS, CDR2 YFSETQ, per germline. The V end was cut by 0 bases, the J end by 8 bases, with 9 bases between. This CDR3 has 12 amino acids. CDR3 bases: TGCGCCAGCAGCTTGGAAGGGAGTCAGCAGTACTTC. Residues: CASSLEGSQQYF.

The chain links TRBV10-3 to TRBJ2-7, with TRBD1 identical over 9 bases. V was pared by 7 bases and J by 1 base, with 5 bases of the junction left unmatched. CDR1 ENHRY and CDR2 SYGVKD come from the germline V gene. The CDR3 loop spans 14 amino acids. The CDR3: CAIMTGTGSYEQYF. The CDR3 DNA reads TGTGCCATCATGACCGGGACAGGGTCCTACGAGCAGTACTTC.

The V and J genes are TRBV3-1 (or the pseudogene TRBV3-2) and TRBJ1-2, with a weak D call TRBD1 (5 bases). The CDR3 sequence is 14 residues long. In germline, CDR1 is LGHDT, CDR2 YNNKEL (reference sequence). The germline V and J ends were trimmed by 1 base and 4 bases, with 10 bases remaining between them. This CDR3 reads CASSQVAGTYGYTF. CDR3 nucleotide sequence: TGTGCCAGCAGCCAAGTTGCCGGGACCTATGGCTACACCTTC.

This clone showed up just once. The CDR3 sequence: CASSQEPGLGNQPQHF. The CDR3 nucleotides are TGCGCCAGCAGCCAAGAACCGGGGCTGGGGAATCAGCCCCAGCATTTT. V and J are TRBV4-1 and TRBJ1-5, with D perhaps TRBD1 (5 bases). CDR1 and CDR2 (germline): MGHRA, YSYEKL. V was cut by 0 bases and J by 4 bases, with 13 bases left in between. The CDR3 contains 16 residues.

This clone was seen just once. This chain joins TRBV30 and TRBJ2-1; TRBD1 agrees at 10 bases. From germline, CDR1 is GTSNPN and CDR2 SVGIG (reference sequence). This CDR3 spans 16 amino acids. V trimming: 4 bases; J trimming: 3 bases; junction bases outside the gene matches: 9. The CDR3 spells CAWTPPGTGDYNEQFF. The CDR3 DNA is TGTGCCTGGACTCCTCCCGGGACAGGGGACTACAATGAGCAGTTCTTC.

The rearrangement joins TRBV11-2 to TRBJ1-2, with D unresolved. Germline lookup yields CDR1 SGHAT and CDR2 FQNNGV. Trimming removed 0 bases from V and 0 bases from J, with 8 bases in between. This CDR3 contains 15 residues. CDR3 DNA sequence: TGTGCCAGCAGCTTAGAACCCGGGGCTAACTATGGCTACACCTTC. Amino acid sequence: CASSLEPGANYGYTF.

The chain is built from TRBV21-1 and TRBJ1-1. TRBV21-1 is given as a pseudogene. This CDR3 spans 13 amino acids. The CDR3 protein is CASSNWRVTEAFF. CDR3 bases: TGTGCCAGCAGCAATTGGAGGGTAACTGAAGCTTTCTTT.

The V and J genes are TRBV10-3 and TRBJ1-5; D uncertain. The germline V gene has CDR1 ENHRY and CDR2 SYGVKD. This CDR3 has 13 residues. V lost 2 bases and J lost 7, with 9 bases in between. The CDR3 DNA reads TGTGCCATCAGTGAGAACAGTCGCCAGCCCCAGCATTTT. It codes for CAISENSRQPQHF.

This clone was recorded once. The chain recombines TRBV5-1 with TRBJ2-5; TRBD1 matches at 7 bases. Germline values: CDR1 SGHRS, CDR2 YFSETQ. The CDR3 totals 13 residues. V shed 4 bases and J 7 bases; nucleotides not matched to a gene: 7. The CDR3 region is CASSKGQTGTQYF. The CDR3 DNA follows: TGCGCCAGCAGCAAGGGACAGACGGGGACCCAGTACTTC.

The chain has TRBV19 and TRBJ1-3; D not resolved. Looked up from germline, CDR1 is LNHDA and CDR2 is SQIVND (reference sequence). Trimming left V 5 bases short and J 0 bases short, with 14 bases between. This CDR3 region has 16 residues. The CDR3 here is CASSVREATSGNTIYF. CDR3 in DNA: TGTGCCAGTAGTGTGCGAGAGGCTACCTCTGGAAACACCATATATTTT.

The rearrangement joins TRBV30 to TRBJ2-5; 7 bases are shared with TRBD1. The CDR3 spans 15 residues. CDR1 GTSNPN and CDR2 SVGIG come from the germline V gene (reference sequence). V was pared by 3 bases and J by 2 bases, with 9 bases of the junction left unmatched. CDR3 protein: CAWRALDRSQETQYF. CDR3 DNA: TGTGCCTGGAGGGCCTTGGACAGGTCGCAAGAGACCCAGTACTTC.

CDR3 DNA: TGCAGCGCCATGGAACGCTCCTACAATGAGCAGTTCTTC. Residues: CSAMERSYNEQFF. The V and J genes are TRBV29-1 and TRBJ2-1, with no clear D. This CDR3 spans 13 amino acids. With 7 bases removed from V and 0 bases from J, the gap between germline ends came to 10 bases. CDR1 is SQVTM, CDR2 ANQGSEA, per germline.

The CDR3 here is CASSLRDDAGKLETQYF. For the CDR3, the DNA is TGTGCCAGCAGTTTAAGGGACGACGCAGGGAAATTGGAGACCCAGTACTTC. The rearrangement links TRBV28 to TRBJ2-5; D possibly matches TRBD1 or TRBD2 (5 bases each). The V end lost 2 bases, the J end lost 5 bases, and 21 bases lay between the germline ends. Germline CDR1 and CDR2: MDHEN and SYDVKM. The CDR3 spans 17 residues.

DNA of the CDR3: TGTGCCAGCAGCTTACTCGGACAGGAGACGGGCGAGCAGTACTTC. Protein product: CASSLLGQETGEQYF. The chain has TRBV7-9 and TRBJ2-7; 7 positions agree with TRBD1. There are 15 residues in the CDR3. After removal of 2 bases from V and 6 bases from J, the junction contained 10 bases not matched to a gene. Germline CDR1 reads SEHNR; CDR2 reads FQNEAQ (reference sequence).

The V call is TRBV5-1, the J call TRBJ2-1, with D hard to call. This CDR3 has 11 amino acids. CDR1 and CDR2 from the germline V gene are SGHRS and YFSETQ. V was shortened by 3 bases and J by 10 bases, with 8 bases between the two germline ends. The CDR3 DNA follows: TGCGCCAGCAGCTACCCTGGGGAGCAGTTCTTC. It is translated as CASSYPGEQFF.

This chain uses TRBV2 with TRBJ1-4; 11 bases are a match to TRBD1. The CDR3 runs to 18 residues. V lost 0 bases, J lost 3 bases, and 6 bases stayed unmatched. Germline V lookup: CDR1 SNHLY, CDR2 FYNNEI. CDR3: CASSEAGQGEGANEKLFF. CDR3 nucleotides: TGTGCCAGCAGTGAAGCGGGACAGGGGGAGGGTGCTAATGAAAAACTGTTTTTT. The entire variable domain, with the rest obtained from reference TRBV2 and TRBJ1-4, is as follows: EPEVTQTPSHQVTQMGQEVILRCVPISNHLYFYWYRQILGQKVEFLVSFYNNEISEKSEIFDDQFSVERPDGSNFTLKIRSTKLEDSAMYFCASSEAGQGEGANEKLFFGSGTQLSVL.

This chain's CDR3 is CAWSGARGYTF. CDR3 sequence (DNA): TGTGCCTGGAGTGGTGCAAGGGGATACACCTTC. This chain connects TRBV30 to TRBJ1-2, with a tentative D call TRBD1 (5 bases). CDR1 and CDR2 from the germline V gene are GTSNPN and SVGIG (reference sequence). The CDR3 spans 11 residues. V shed 1 base and J shed 11 bases, with 11 bases lying between them.

The sample holds one count of this clone. This rearrangement joins TRBV5-6 to TRBJ2-2; the D is unclear. The CDR3 spans 14 residues. Germline V gene lookup returns CDR1 SGHDT and CDR2 YYEEEE. V lost 6 bases and J lost 0, with 9 bases in between. The CDR3 nucleotides are TGTGCCAGCAATGTGGTAACGAACACCGGGGAGCTGTTTTTT. This encodes CASNVVTNTGELFF.

In the case of this clone: Other DNA sequences in the sample encode the same CDR3. The chain has TRBV6-5 and TRBJ1-5; 9 nucleotides match TRBD1. Germline V CDR1 and CDR2: MNHEY, SVGAGI. V lost 5 bases to trimming and J lost 4 bases; unmatched junction nucleotides: 3. This CDR3 region has 14 residues. The CDR3 DNA reads as TGTGCCAGCAGTCCCGGGACAGGGAATCAGCCCCAGCATTTT. This gives the protein CASSPGTGNQPQHF.

The chain recombines TRBV28 with TRBJ2-5, with TRBD2 identical over 8 bases. Germline V CDR1 and CDR2: MDHEN, SYDVKM. The trim removed 3 bases at V and 1 base at J, leaving 10 bases unmatched. The CDR3 sequence is 17 residues long. For the CDR3, the DNA is TGTGCCAGCAGTTTTGGGCGGGAGGTAAGTCGCCAAGAGACCCAGTACTTC. Translated: CASSFGREVSRQETQYF.